The clone carrying this T cell receptor beta chain occurred a few times. Unique molecular identifiers were added to individual cDNA molecules. TCRdb passed the 5' RACE reads through MiXCR, listing each CDR3 protein once. This sample has approximately 46,000 distinct CDR3 sequences, with 5.5% to 7.5% found just once. This record comes from a study of early T cells in non-severe SARS-CoV-2 infection. Study context: From unsorted whole blood, bulk RNA was sequenced, and the chains remained unpaired.

The length of the CDR3 is 18 residues. The germline gives CDR1 LGHNA, CDR2 YSLEER. The V and J ends lost 0 bases and 0 bases, in that order; junction bases with no gene match: 5. This chain uses TRBV4-3 with TRBJ1-3, with 10 nucleotides matching TRBD1. This clonotype was obtained from an adult who was a healthcare worker with PCR-confirmed SARS-CoV-2 infection or an uninfected control (not recorded which). The sample was whole blood. The CDR3 spells CASSQDLTGGHSGNTIYF. The CDR3 DNA sequence: TGCGCCAGCAGCCAAGATTTGACAGGGGGCCACTCTGGAAACACCATATATTTT.